The entry below describes one T cell receptor (beta chain). Its cognate antigen is unknown. TCRdb re-called the reads through MiXCR, storing one row per CDR3 protein. The sample has around 260,000 distinct CDR3 sequences, about 26% seen once; the top ten hold approximately 13%. This specimen comes from a study of T cell repertoires in cytomegalovirus infection. The wider study: Public TCR beta signatures indicated both CMV infection and matching HLA type. Study conclusions and caveats: Summed frequency of public TCR beta families distinguished CMV carriers with the relevant HLA.

Looked up from germline, CDR1 is MNHNS and CDR2 is SASEGT. J gave up 4 bases and V 0 bases, and 11 bases lay outside the gene matches. This CDR3 contains 18 residues. This receptor was obtained from a human donor in good health (CMV status not recorded). Some clones in this sample may be carry-over from other donors' samples. The gene calls are TRBV6-1 and TRBJ2-2; 7 bases line up with TRBD2. The sequenced sample was PBMCs. Here the CDR3 DNA reads TGTGCCAGCAGTGAAGCAGTGCTAGCGGAGTTTGTCACCGGGGAGCTGTTTTTT. It translates to CASSEAVLAEFVTGELFF.